Presented here are 5 T cell receptor beta chains from one specimen sequenced in a study of blood T cell repertoires in COVID-19. TCRdb's table, derived via immunoSEQ multiplex PCR, lists solely in-frame clones and lacks some. The table shows approximately 270,000 clones, with about nine tenths occurring only once. The sequencing sample was made of PBMCs or T cells enriched from blood (not recorded which). The receptors here all came from a woman in her 30s with acute COVID-19.

The chain couples TRBV10-3 to TRBJ1-3; D gene uncertain. The length of the CDR3 is 15 residues. The V gene lost 5 bases and the J gene lost 4 bases, with 15 bases spanning the gap. Germline CDR1 and CDR2: ENHRY and SYGVKD. CDR3 sequence reads: CAISQDSNGGNTIYF. In DNA form, the CDR3 reads TGTGCCATCAGTCAGGACTCTAACGGGGGAAACACCATATATTTT.

The genes are TRBV27 and TRBJ2-7, with D possibly matching TRBD2 (5 bases). CDR1 and CDR2 (germline): MNHEY, SMNVEV (reference sequence). Trimming pared 6 bases from V and 3 bases from J, leaving 15 bases between. This CDR3 has 14 amino acids. The CDR3 reads CASSFSQSGYEQYF. The CDR3 DNA is TGTGCCAGCAGCTTTTCCCAAAGCGGCTACGAGCAGTACTTC.

V and J are TRBV29-1 and TRBJ2-7; 13 positions agree with TRBD2. The germline CDR1 and CDR2 sequences are SQVTM and ANQGSEA. The CDR3 sequence is 14 residues long. With 3 bases clipped from V and 4 bases from J, the junction kept 3 bases outside the gene matches. The DNA of the CDR3 is TGCAGCGTTGAGGTGACTAGCGGGAGGTACGAGCAGTACTTC. Protein product: CSVEVTSGRYEQYF.

The chain employs TRBV5-8 and TRBJ1-5; 7 bases agree with TRBD1. Germline V gives CDR1 SGHTS, CDR2 YDEGEE. The length of the CDR3 is 16 residues. J lost 4 bases, V lost 4 bases, and 11 bases had no gene match. CDR3 coding DNA: TGTGCCAGCAGCCCGGGAGGGACAGACCTTAATCAGCCCCAGCATTTT. Translated: CASSPGGTDLNQPQHF.

The chain combines TRBV19 with TRBJ2-1; D is uncertain. V was shortened by 5 bases and J by 8 bases, with 16 bases between the two germline ends. This CDR3 has 14 residues. Germline CDR1 LNHDA, CDR2 SQIVND (reference sequence). CDR3 in DNA: TGTGCCAGTAGTGTCTGGGCAAGTTCAGATGAGCAGTTCTTC. This gives the protein CASSVWASSDEQFF.